Shown below are 32 T cell receptor beta chains from a single sample sequenced in a study of cytomegalovirus exposure and HLA in healthy donors. TCRdb's copy holds only in-frame clones and misses some; the assay was immunoSEQ multiplex PCR. The sample records approximately 160,000 clones, 95% to 96% being singletons. The source material was PBMCs. The source is a woman between 18 and 29 years old in good health and CMV-seronegative.

This clone was seen only once. V is TRBV27 and J is TRBJ2-2, with TRBD1 matching over 8 bases. The germline CDR1 and CDR2 sequences are MNHEY and SMNVEV (reference sequence). J lost 5 bases, V lost 5 bases, and 4 bases had no gene match. This CDR3 region has 14 residues. This chain's CDR3 is CASSTRQGTGELFF. The CDR3 nucleotides read TGTGCCAGCAGTACACGACAGGGGACCGGGGAGCTGTTTTTT.

The rearrangement links TRBV5-4 to TRBJ2-3; 12 bases are shared with TRBD2. The germline CDR1 and CDR2 sequences are SGHNT and YYREEE (reference sequence). The CDR3 is made up of 16 amino acids. The V segment lost 3 bases and the J segment 5 bases; nucleotides outside the gene matches: 7. DNA for the CDR3: TGTGCCAGCAGCTCAAGGTCGGGACTAGCGGGAGATACGCAGTATTTT. Translated, it gives CASSSRSGLAGDTQYF.

This clone was recorded once. The chain carries TRBV7-3 and TRBJ2-1, with 7 bases lining up with TRBD2. After removal of 3 bases from V and 7 bases from J, the junction contained 6 bases not matched to a gene. CDR1 and CDR2 from the germline V gene are SGHTA and FQGTGA. The CDR3 has 14 residues. Written as DNA, the CDR3 is TGTGCCAGCAGCTTCGGCGGGGGAGGTAATGAGCAGTTCTTC. Its protein product is CASSFGGGGNEQFF. The full variable domain, its missing parts supplied by reference TRBV7-3 and TRBJ2-1, is GAGVSQTPSNKVTEKGKYVELRCDPISGHTALYWYRQSLGQGPEFLIYFQGTGAADDSGLPNDRFFAVRPEGSVSTLKIQRTERGDSAVYLCASSFGGGGNEQFFGPGTRLTVL.

The chain combines TRBV7-6 with TRBJ1-1, with TRBD1 as a possible D gene (5 bases). Deletions cut 5 bases from V and 1 base from J, with 8 bases between. Germline V gene lookup returns CDR1 SGHVS and CDR2 FNYEAQ. CDR3 length: 13 amino acids. CDR3 DNA sequence: TGTGCCAGCAGCGCGGGACGGAACACTGAAGCTTTCTTT. Its translation: CASSAGRNTEAFF.

This clone was detected once. The chain carries TRBV19 and TRBJ1-4; D is unclear. This CDR3 contains 14 residues. The V end lost 2 bases, the J end lost 2 bases, and 6 bases lay between the germline ends. CDR1 is LNHDA and CDR2 is SQIVND in the germline V gene (reference sequence). CDR3 DNA sequence: TGTGCCAGTAGTATAACAGTCACTAATGAAAAACTGTTTTTT. Protein: CASSITVTNEKLFF. Using reference TRBV19 and TRBJ1-4 for the parts outside the CDR3, the full variable domain is DGGITQSPKYLFRKEGQNVTLSCEQNLNHDAMYWYRQDPGQGLRLIYYSQIVNDFQKGDIAEGYSVSREKKESFPLTVTSAQKNPTAFYLCASSITVTNEKLFFGSGTQLSVL.

The chain combines TRBV6-5 with TRBJ2-2; D is perhaps TRBD2 (5 bases). V lost 2 bases and J lost 7, with 11 bases in between. Looked up from germline, CDR1 is MNHEY and CDR2 is SVGAGI. The length of the CDR3 is 14 residues. CDR3 DNA: TGTGCCAGCAGTTACGGGCTAGCAGGCGGGGAGCTGTTTTTT. This translates into CASSYGLAGGELFF.

As DNA, the CDR3 is TGCAGCGTATCCGGGACTAGGGGCACAGATACGCAGTATTTT. Translation: CSVSGTRGTDTQYF. The V gene is TRBV29-1, the J gene TRBJ2-3, with TRBD2 identical over 8 bases. J lost 1 base, V lost 6 bases, and 6 bases had no gene match. CDR1 and CDR2 from the germline V gene are SQVTM and ANQGSEA. This CDR3 contains 14 residues.

The CDR3 DNA is TGTGCCAGCAGCCCCAGAAGGAACACCGGGGAGCTGTTTTTT. Amino acid sequence: CASSPRRNTGELFF. This sequence joins TRBV11-3 and TRBJ2-2; unclear D gene. CDR1 and CDR2 (germline): SGHNT, YENEEA. The V end was cut by 5 bases, the J end by 1 base, with 8 bases between. This CDR3 has 14 residues.

This chain uses TRBV28 with TRBJ2-7; TRBD1 agrees at 9 bases. The V gene end was trimmed by 6 bases and the J gene end by 5 bases; junction bases not matched to a gene: 8. The CDR3 covers 14 residues. Germline values: CDR1 MDHEN, CDR2 SYDVKM. The CDR3 coding sequence is TGTGCCAGCAGCTTAGGACAGGGGCCCCACGAGCAGTACTTC. Protein product: CASSLGQGPHEQYF. Together with reference TRBV28 and TRBJ2-7, the CDR3 gives the full variable domain: DVKVTQSSRYLVKRTGEKVFLECVQDMDHENMFWYRQDPGLGLRLIYFSYDVKMKEKGDIPEGYSVSREKKERFSLILESASTNQTSMYLCASSLGQGPHEQYFGPGTRLTVT.

CDR3 in amino acids: CASGSTDGGSNAYEQFF. The CDR3 nucleotides read TGTGCTAGTGGCTCCACTGATGGGGGGAGTAATGCGTATGAGCAGTTCTTC. This chain joins TRBV12-5 and TRBJ2-1, with a weak D call TRBD2 (6 bases). Trimming took off 6 bases at V and 8 bases at J, with 26 bases between the two ends. Germline V gene lookup returns CDR1 LGHNT and CDR2 FRNRAP. The CDR3 is made up of 17 amino acids.

The chain joins TRBV18 to TRBJ2-1; 11 bases are a match to TRBD2. Trimming removed 3 bases from V and 0 bases from J; junction bases left unmatched: 10. The germline V gene has CDR1 KGHSH and CDR2 LQKENI. CDR3 length: 19 amino acids. CDR3 residues: CASSPLLVAGGSSYNEQFF. The CDR3 nucleotides read TGTGCCAGCTCACCCCTGTTGGTAGCGGGGGGGAGCTCCTACAATGAGCAGTTCTTC. The entire variable domain, with the rest obtained from reference TRBV18 and TRBJ2-1, is as follows: NAGVMQNPRHLVRRRGQEARLRCSPMKGHSHVYWYRQLPEEGLKFMVYLQKENIIDESGMPKERFSAEFPKEGPSILRIQQVVRGDSAAYFCASSPLLVAGGSSYNEQFFGPGTRLTVL.

The chain joins TRBV27 to TRBJ2-1; D is unclear. The CDR3 has 15 amino acids. Germline loops: CDR1 MNHEY, CDR2 SMNVEV (reference sequence). V lost 1 base and J lost 1, with 8 bases in between. CDR3 DNA: TGTGCCAGCAGTTTATATAGAACGTCCTACAATGAGCAGTTCTTC. Translation gives CASSLYRTSYNEQFF.

This sequence joins TRBV6-5 and TRBJ2-2; weak D call: TRBD2 (5 bases). CDR1 is MNHEY and CDR2 is SVGAGI in the germline V gene. V was cut by 7 bases and J by 1 base, with 10 bases left in between. The CDR3 runs 14 residues. CDR3 nucleotide sequence: TGTGCCAGCACCGCGGGCTTGAACACCGGGGAGCTGTTTTTT. Encoded protein: CASTAGLNTGELFF.

The chain combines TRBV6-5 with TRBJ1-1; D ambiguous. The CDR3 length is 14 residues. CDR1 and CDR2 (germline): MNHEY, SVGAGI. V lost 7 bases to trimming and J lost 4 bases, with 16 bases between them. The CDR3 DNA reads as TGTGCCAGCAAGACGGGTGTGGGTCGCACTGAAGCTTTCTTT. Its protein is CASKTGVGRTEAFF.

This rearrangement joins TRBV6-5 to TRBJ1-1, with unresolved D. V gave up 5 bases and J gave up 0 bases, with 4 bases separating them. The germline V gene encodes CDR1 MNHEY and CDR2 SVGAGI. The CDR3 length is 12 residues. CDR3 sequence: CASSQLNTEAFF. CDR3 bases: TGTGCCAGCAGTCAATTGAACACTGAAGCTTTCTTT.

This clone was seen only once. CDR3 coding DNA: TGTGCCAGCAGCTTGGATGTGGGCACTGGAAACACCATATATTTT. The encoded protein is CASSLDVGTGNTIYF. The chain uses TRBV5-4 and TRBJ1-3; D call uncertain. Trimming removed 0 bases at V and 2 bases at J, with 9 bases between. The CDR3 is made up of 15 amino acids. Germline V gene data show CDR1 as SGHNT and CDR2 as YYREEE (reference sequence).

The chain has TRBV4-1 and TRBJ1-6; D is unresolved. In germline, CDR1 is MGHRA, CDR2 YSYEKL. V was cut by 4 bases and J by 0 bases, with 25 bases left in between. The CDR3 has 21 amino acids. The CDR3 protein is CASSPSGRASAVSSYNSPLHF. The CDR3 DNA follows: TGCGCCAGCAGCCCCTCCGGAAGGGCTAGCGCCGTCAGCTCCTATAATTCACCCCTCCACTTT.

The chain carries TRBV7-6 and TRBJ1-6, with 8 bases lining up with TRBD1. Germline-derived CDR1 and CDR2 are SGHVS and FNYEAQ. This CDR3 is built from 15 residues. J gave up 10 bases and V 5 bases, and 10 bases lay outside the gene matches. Here the CDR3 reads CASSPGQGEVSPLHF. DNA of the CDR3: TGTGCCAGCAGCCCAGGACAGGGAGAGGTCTCACCCCTCCACTTT.

The chain recombines TRBV11-2 with TRBJ2-3; 9 nucleotides align to TRBD2. The CDR3 runs 18 residues. The germline CDR1 and CDR2 sequences are SGHAT and FQNNGV. V lost 6 bases to trimming and J lost 0 bases; unmatched junction nucleotides: 13. This chain's CDR3 is CASRRGGGAGASTDTQYF. The CDR3 DNA follows: TGTGCCAGCAGGAGGGGCGGGGGGGCCGGTGCTAGCACAGATACGCAGTATTTT.

This rearrangement joins TRBV6-6 to TRBJ2-2; 7 positions agree with TRBD1. This CDR3 has 16 residues. Germline V gene lookup returns CDR1 MNHNY and CDR2 SVGAGI (reference sequence). With 2 bases clipped from V and 0 bases from J, the junction kept 3 bases outside the gene matches. CDR3 in DNA: TGTGCCAGCAGTTACAACAGGGGCTCGAACACCGGGGAGCTGTTTTTT. Protein: CASSYNRGSNTGELFF.

This rearrangement joins TRBV6-5 to TRBJ2-2; 7 nucleotides line up with TRBD1. There are 15 residues in the CDR3. Germline V gene lookup returns CDR1 MNHEY and CDR2 SVGAGI. The junction had 9 bases not matched to a gene; V was cut back by 7 bases and J by 4 bases. DNA of the CDR3: TGTGCCAGCACCCATGACAGGGCAGCCACCGGGGAGCTGTTTTTT. It codes for CASTHDRAATGELFF.

A single count supports this clone. This rearrangement joins TRBV7-8 to TRBJ1-6; 9 bases are a match to TRBD1. Germline V gene lookup returns CDR1 SGHVS and CDR2 FQNEAQ. Trimming at V came to 4 bases and at J to 3 bases, leaving 1 base not matched to a gene. The CDR3 is 15 residues long. CDR3 protein: CASSSGQGYNSPLHF. In DNA form, the CDR3 reads TGTGCCAGCAGCTCGGGACAGGGCTATAATTCACCCCTCCACTTT.

The table lists this clone with a few counts. The rearrangement joins TRBV2 to TRBJ2-4, with TRBD1 as a possible D gene (6 bases). Germline V gene data show CDR1 as SNHLY and CDR2 as FYNNEI. This CDR3 comprises 18 residues. V gave up 5 bases and J gave up 4 bases, with 24 bases separating them. The CDR3 nucleotides are TGTGCCAGCAGTCAATCCCTTTGGGACAACACCCCTAAAAACATTCAGTACTTC. It encodes CASSQSLWDNTPKNIQYF.

The V call is TRBV13, the J call TRBJ1-2; perhaps TRBD1 as D (5 bases). From germline, CDR1 is PRHDT and CDR2 FYEKMQ (reference sequence). V lost 0 bases and J lost 8, with 19 bases in between. The length of the CDR3 is 16 residues. The CDR3 nucleotides are TGTGCCAGCAGCTTAGGGACGGGGGGATTTTCGAGGGGCTACACCTTC. Protein: CASSLGTGGFSRGYTF.

This sequence joins TRBV29-1 and TRBJ2-4, with a possible D match to TRBD2 (6 bases). The CDR3 extends over 14 amino acids. Looked up from germline, CDR1 is SQVTM and CDR2 is ANQGSEA. Trimming took off 4 bases at V and 8 bases at J, with 18 bases between the two ends. The CDR3 DNA sequence: TGCAGCGTTGTCGATAGGGGTCCGGGGGACATTCAGTACTTC. It codes for CSVVDRGPGDIQYF. The complete variable domain, with remaining parts taken from reference TRBV29-1 and TRBJ2-4, reads SAVISQKPSRDICQRGTSLTIQCQVDSQVTMMFWYRQQPGQSLTLIATANQGSEATYESGFVIDKFPISRPNLTFSTLTVSNMSPEDSSIYLCSVVDRGPGDIQYFGAGTRLSVL.

This chain links TRBV30 with TRBJ1-3; TRBD1 matches at 7 bases. The CDR3 is 11 amino acids. V gave up 5 bases and J gave up 7 bases; unmatched junction bases: 2. Per the germline V gene, CDR1 is GTSNPN and CDR2 is SVGIG (reference sequence). CDR3 amino acids: CAWGTVNTIYF. The CDR3 nucleotides read TGTGCCTGGGGGACAGTGAACACCATATATTTT.

For the CDR3, the DNA is TGTGCCAGTTCTGAGCGGGGGGGGCTGTACTCCTACGAGCAGTACTTC. Encoded protein: CASSERGGLYSYEQYF. The chain recombines TRBV7-6 with TRBJ2-5, with TRBD2 matching 10 bases. The J call may not be correct, given that the DNA end is closer to TRBJ2-7. Germline values: CDR1 SGHVS, CDR2 FNYEAQ. The CDR3 spans 16 residues.

This chain joins TRBV6-5 and TRBJ1-2, with D uncertain. The CDR3 contains 14 residues. Trimming left V 4 bases short and J 1 base short, with 10 bases between. Germline V CDR1 and CDR2: MNHEY, SVGAGI. CDR3: CASSWARSNYGYTF. The CDR3 nucleotides read TGTGCCAGCAGTTGGGCCAGAAGTAACTATGGCTACACCTTC.

The rearrangement links TRBV19 to TRBJ1-5, with unresolved D. The CDR3 has 15 residues. V dropped 5 bases and J dropped 6 bases, with 17 bases sitting between them. Looked up from germline, CDR1 is LNHDA and CDR2 is SQIVND (reference sequence). CDR3 in amino acids: CASSPRRGGFQPQHF. The CDR3 bases are TGTGCCAGTAGTCCTCGTCGTGGAGGGTTTCAGCCCCAGCATTTT.

The rearrangement links TRBV6-1 to TRBJ2-7, with unresolved D. Germline lookup yields CDR1 MNHNS and CDR2 SASEGT. The CDR3 has 13 amino acids. V was pared by 4 bases and J by 3 bases, with 10 bases between. The CDR3 bases are TGTGCCAGCAGTGCAGAGACTGTCTACGAGCAGTACTTC. Its translation is CASSAETVYEQYF.

The chain links TRBV27 to TRBJ2-7; D possibly corresponds to TRBD1 (6 bases). CDR3 length: 15 residues. Germline assignment: CDR1 MNHEY and CDR2 SMNVEV (reference sequence). V gave up 3 bases and J gave up 4 bases, with 16 bases separating them. The CDR3 sequence is CASSLRTEGSYEQYF. The CDR3 DNA reads TGTGCCAGCAGTTTGCGGACAGAGGGGAGTTACGAGCAGTACTTC.

The chain has TRBV6-5 and TRBJ1-2; possible D gene TRBD1, 6 bases. V was clipped by 2 bases and J by 0 bases, with 13 bases between them. This CDR3 is 16 amino acids long. Germline CDR1 reads MNHEY; CDR2 reads SVGAGI. The CDR3 reads CASSYLTQGANYGYTF. In nucleotides, the CDR3 is TGTGCCAGCAGTTACCTTACACAGGGAGCTAACTATGGCTACACCTTC.